These 16 T cell receptor beta chains were sequenced from one sample in a study of beta chain features in type 1 diabetes. Findings and limits, study-wide: Moderate but significant shortening of TCRB CDR3s was recorded in all four CD4+ subsets from Type 1 diabetes patients.

Reverse transcription of all isolated RNA meant that expressed TCRB transcripts were sequenced. Only in-frame clones appear in the TCRdb table, and some are missing; sequencing was by immunoSEQ multiplex PCR. Of 300,000 to 450,000 clones in the sample, roughly an eighth were seen once. Antigens of these TCRs are unknown. The sample consisted of naive CD4+ T cells from blood. The receptor set was obtained from a woman between 18 and 29 years old with type 1 diabetes.

Comments on this clone: Distinct nucleotide sequences in the sample also encode this CDR3. The V gene is TRBV7-2, the J gene TRBJ2-5; 8 bases agree with TRBD2. Germline CDR1 is SGHTA and CDR2 is FQGNSA. The CDR3 extends over 15 amino acids. The junction had 4 bases not matched to a gene; V was cut back by 2 bases and J by 2 bases. This chain's CDR3 is CASSLRGGAQETQYF. CDR3 sequence (DNA): TGTGCCAGCAGCTTACGGGGGGGGGCACAAGAGACCCAGTACTTC.

This clone turned up a few times. The V gene is TRBV21-1, the J gene TRBJ2-7; the table gives TRBD1 as D, unverified against the DNA. TRBV21-1 is flagged as a pseudogene. The CDR3 contains 10 residues. CDR3 coding DNA: TGTGCCAGCCCGGCGGGACAGAGAGCCTTC. Amino acids: CASPAGQRAF.

This clone was seen a few times. The gene calls are TRBV5-4 and TRBJ2-7; TRBD1 matches at 8 bases. This CDR3 region has 15 residues. J lost 4 bases, V lost 4 bases, and 10 bases had no gene match. Germline CDR1 reads SGHNT; CDR2 reads YYREEE (reference sequence). CDR3 in amino acids: CASSTKTGVGYEQYF. The CDR3 DNA follows: TGTGCCAGCAGCACCAAGACAGGGGTAGGTTACGAGCAGTACTTC. The full variable domain, completed using reference TRBV5-4 and TRBJ2-7, is ETGVTQSPTHLIKTRGQQVTLRCSSQSGHNTVSWYQQALGQGPQFIFQYYREEENGRGNFPPRFSGLQFPNYSSELNVNALELDDSALYLCASSTKTGVGYEQYFGPGTRLTVT.

This chain links TRBV4-2 with TRBJ2-1; possibly TRBD1 for D (6 bases). This CDR3 contains 15 residues. The V end was cut by 2 bases, the J end by 7 bases, with 15 bases between. The germline V gene has CDR1 LGHNA and CDR2 YNFKEQ. The CDR3 loop is CASSQHGQSGNEQFF. The CDR3 coding sequence is TGTGCCAGCAGCCAACACGGACAGAGCGGAAATGAGCAGTTCTTC.

The chain recombines TRBV28 with TRBJ2-7, with D possibly being TRBD2 (6 bases). Germline V CDR1 and CDR2: MDHEN, SYDVKM. The CDR3 covers 14 residues. V shed 3 bases and J shed 1 base, with 10 bases lying between them. Here the CDR3 DNA reads TGTGCCAGCAGTTTGGAGGGCGGTTCCTACGAGCAGTACTTC. Its translation: CASSLEGGSYEQYF.

The genes are TRBV7-8 and TRBJ2-3, with a weak D call TRBD2 (5 bases). Deletions cut 5 bases from V and 3 bases from J, with 12 bases between. The CDR3 is 14 amino acids. The V gene's germline CDR1 is SGHVS and CDR2 FQNEAQ. CDR3 residues: CASSQVEVTDTQYF. For the CDR3, the DNA is TGTGCCAGCAGCCAGGTGGAGGTAACAGATACGCAGTATTTT. Combining the CDR3 with reference TRBV7-8 and TRBJ2-3 gives the whole variable domain GAGVSQSPRYKVAKRGQDVALRCDPISGHVSLFWYQQALGQGPEFLTYFQNEAQLDKSGLPSDRFFAERPEGSVSTLKIQRTQQEDSAVYLCASSQVEVTDTQYFGPGTRLTVL.

This clone has more than one count but fewer than ten. The chain couples TRBV11-3 to TRBJ2-5; D is possibly TRBD2 (5 bases). The CDR3 loop spans 13 amino acids. V gave up 1 base and J gave up 7 bases, with 10 bases separating them. Germline CDR1 is SGHNT and CDR2 is YENEEA. In DNA, the CDR3 is TGTGCCAGCAGCTTAGGCCGGGAAGGGACCCAGTACTTC. It encodes CASSLGREGTQYF. Full variable domain (missing parts from reference TRBV11-3 and TRBJ2-5): EAGVVQSPRYKIIEKKQPVAFWCNPISGHNTLYWYLQNLGQGPELLIRYENEEAVDDSQLPKDRFSAERLKGVDSTLKIQPAELGDSAVYLCASSLGREGTQYFGPGTRLLVL.

V is TRBV11-2 and J is TRBJ2-1; the D gene is possibly TRBD2 (5 bases). The ends were cut back, 6 bases at V and 0 bases at J, with 12 bases in the middle. This CDR3 spans 15 amino acids. Germline V gene sequence: CDR1 SGHAT, CDR2 FQNNGV. CDR3 nucleotides: TGTGCCAGCAGGGCGGACTTGAGCTCCTACAATGAGCAGTTCTTC. Translated, it gives CASRADLSSYNEQFF.

This clone was seen more than once but under ten times. The rearrangement links TRBV7-3 to TRBJ2-1; tentatively, D is TRBD2 (6 bases). The V end lost 5 bases, the J end lost 0 bases, and 11 bases lay between the germline ends. CDR1 is SGHTA and CDR2 is FQGTGA in the germline V gene. The CDR3 contains 15 residues. CDR3 protein: CASSPGGVSYNEQFF. The CDR3 DNA is TGTGCCAGCAGCCCTGGCGGGGTCTCCTACAATGAGCAGTTCTTC. The complete variable domain, with remaining parts taken from reference TRBV7-3 and TRBJ2-1, reads GAGVSQTPSNKVTEKGKYVELRCDPISGHTALYWYRQSLGQGPEFLIYFQGTGAADDSGLPNDRFFAVRPEGSVSTLKIQRTERGDSAVYLCASSPGGVSYNEQFFGPGTRLTVL.

CDR3 region: CASSLLRDTQYF. The CDR3 DNA sequence: TGTGCCAGCAGCTTATTGCGAGATACGCAGTATTTT. The V gene is TRBV7-2, the J gene TRBJ2-3; D ambiguous. The ends were cut back, 2 bases at V and 5 bases at J, with 5 bases in the middle. CDR1 SGHTA and CDR2 FQGNSA come from the germline V gene. CDR3 length: 12 residues.

V and J are TRBV27 and TRBJ2-1; tentatively, D is TRBD1 (5 bases). The germline CDR1 and CDR2 sequences are MNHEY and SMNVEV (reference sequence). Trimming removed 4 bases from V and 6 bases from J, with 16 bases in between. This CDR3 is 15 amino acids long. The CDR3 region has the DNA TGTGCCAGCAGTTACCCCGGACACATTGGCAATGAGCAGTTCTTC. It specifies CASSYPGHIGNEQFF.

J is TRBJ1-2 and V is TRBV7-2; 7 bases map to TRBD1. Germline V gene data show CDR1 as SGHTA and CDR2 as FQGNSA. V gave up 1 base and J gave up 5 bases; unmatched junction bases: 10. CDR3 length equals 16 residues. CDR3 sequence: CASSLDFGTVAYGYTF. The CDR3 DNA reads TGTGCCAGCAGCTTAGATTTCGGGACAGTTGCGTATGGCTACACCTTC.

The chain is built from TRBV7-2 and TRBJ1-5; the D is unclear. The CDR3 has 12 amino acids. Trimming stripped 6 bases from V and 9 bases from J, with 12 bases between. CDR1 SGHTA and CDR2 FQGNSA come from the germline V gene. CDR3 residues: CASRMDRGPQHF. In nucleotides, the CDR3 is TGTGCCAGCAGGATGGACCGGGGGCCCCAGCATTTT.

This clone was picked up a small number of times. V gene TRBV21-1 combines with J gene TRBJ2-3; the table's TRBD2 call for D was not verified on the DNA. TRBV21-1 is a recognized pseudogene. There are 17 residues in the CDR3. CDR3 residues: CASKTSGVDPSTDTQYF. The CDR3 nucleotides read TGTGCCAGCAAGACTAGCGGGGTGGACCCTAGCACAGATACGCAGTATTTT.

This clone was found a few times. The rearrangement uses TRBV7-2 and TRBJ1-3, with no clear D. Germline V gives CDR1 SGHTA, CDR2 FQGNSA. The CDR3 runs 16 residues. The V end was cut by 4 bases, the J end by 0 bases, with 13 bases between. CDR3 loop: CASSYGGPRSGNTIYF. CDR3 coding DNA: TGTGCCAGCAGCTACGGAGGGCCACGCTCTGGAAACACCATATATTTT.

This clone was detected a few times. The junction differs from germline at one of its ends, possibly a read error. This chain uses TRBV6-6 with TRBJ2-4; TRBD1 matches at 8 bases. Germline lookup yields CDR1 MNHNY and CDR2 SVGAGI (reference sequence). The CDR3 runs 12 residues. The CDR3: CASTFRQGQWCF. In DNA form, the CDR3 reads TGTGCCAGCACCTTCAGACAGGGGCAATGGTGCTTC.